The source of this T cell receptor beta chain is a study of blood T cell repertoires in COVID-19. The CDR3 spans 14 residues. CDR1 and CDR2 from the germline V gene are MNHEY and SVGAGI. Trimming removed 10 bases at V and 6 bases at J, with 21 bases between. Original processing methods: How many nucleated cells were present was estimated from reference gene primer amplification. Profiling relied on immunoSEQ multiplex PCR, and the TCRdb table lists in-frame clones only, not all of them. V and J calls plus clone size are reproduced from that table; the DNA served to infer D and trimming. The table records about 160,000 clones, around 82% of them present only once.

This sequence joins TRBV6-5 and TRBJ1-1; unclear D gene. The sequenced sample consisted of peripheral blood. This receptor was taken from a man aged 55-75 years who had recovered from COVID-19. In DNA, the CDR3 is TGTGCCATCCTAGGTCCACAAGATTTCTCTGAAGCTTTCTTT. Protein product: CAILGPQDFSEAFF.